This record looks at one T cell receptor (beta chain) sequence and its context. This clonotype was counted many times. The antigen this receptor binds is unknown. One base away there is no much larger clone; base qualities are not given. This record belongs to a study of regulatory T cells in long-lasting Graves disease (dated by TCRdb to about 2021). A note on the overall study: In the newly diagnosed Graves' disease group, patients had been taking antithyroid drugs for less than 3 months. This study used TCR sequencing and RNA sequencing of peripheral blood to compare persistent Graves' disease patients against newly diagnosed Graves' disease patients. The study was conducted in China and was registered as a clinical trial. TCR sequencing covered about 13 persistent and 20 newly diagnosed Graves' disease patients, 33 samples in total.

Cut back by 1 base and 0 bases, the V and J ends lie 11 bases apart. CDR1 and CDR2 are read off the germline V gene as SGHTA and FQGTGA. Taken from cysteine to phenylalanine, the CDR3 has 16 residues. Solely the CDR3 DNA is kept, with 48 bases framed from the first base. The protocol used for the library was multiplex PCR. The instrument was an Illumina HiSeq 4000. TCR beta libraries were built with iRepertoire HTBI primers and Arm-PCR amplification of CDR3 regions. Before sequencing, the PCR products went through gel purification. The authors processed their data as follows. Gene usage analysis of CDR3 amino acid clonotypes used the approximately 62 TRBV and about 13 TRBJ segments found across samples. COPE and FqMerger were used to merge filtered high-quality paired reads into contigs. BLAST was used to align contigs to IMGT TRBV, TRBD and TRBJ reference genes, and CDR3 was defined according to IMGT. Any clonotype with a frequency above 0.1% was counted as a highly expanded clone. Shannon entropy served as the measure of repertoire diversity, while the Gini coefficient captured V-J evenness. Clonotypes shared by more than one individual were considered public. TCRdb reanalyzed the raw reads on its own, using fastp at Q25 for trimming and MiXCR for clone calling, and kept in-frame beta chains. Every entry covers one CDR3 protein and lists the most common genes and DNA from its rows. V and J calls and clone size were set by TCRdb, not the authors. The table for this sample lists roughly 400,000 distinct CDR3 sequences; about a sixth of them were counted only once. In total, the top ten clones hold about 23% of the sample.

Points the paper makes about the study in general: Persistent disease showed preferential use of TRBV28, TRBJ1-2 and TRBJ2-5, whereas newly diagnosed disease favored TRBV20-1 and TRBJ2-1. Only peripheral blood was studied, because thyroid tissue, the primary lesion, was inaccessible. Compared with newly diagnosed patients, persistent Graves' disease patients had lower TCR Shannon entropy and fewer highly expanded clones, which suggests clonal expansion. More public clonotypes were shared among persistent patients (roughly 2,900) than among newly diagnosed patients (more than 900). Only the TCR beta chain was sequenced and analyzed. The small sample size was acknowledged by the authors as a limitation that may reduce accuracy.

The intended sense of this specimen's time point label: newly diagnosed GD, antithyroid drugs for less than 3 months. For both TCR sequencing and RNA sequencing, RNA was extracted from PBMCs in TRIzol. Graves' disease was diagnosed according to American Thyroid Association guidelines. Patients were recruited from an endocrinology department in Xi'an, China. Each patient gave 7.5 to 10 milliliters of peripheral blood, collected in an EDTA anticoagulant tube. Ficoll Paque Plus density gradient separation was used to isolate PBMCs, and no further T cell sorting was done. An Agilent 2100 Bioanalyzer and agarose gel were used to check RNA quality, while a NanoDrop 2000 measured RNA concentration. These same data were also listed under a study on T cells in Graves' hyperthyroidism and ophthalmopathy. Drawing on the second study: Stable Graves' hyperthyroidism was defined as no progression to ophthalmopathy during 18 months of follow-up. Hyperthyroidism patients were aged 18 to 65 years and newly diagnosed, with disease duration of less than 2 months. Exclusion was applied to patients with uncontrolled infections, other autoimmune diseases, pregnancy or lactation. Diagnoses relied on clinical symptoms, serum thyroxine and TRAb, thyroid ultrasound and orbital computed tomography. A first-round RT-PCR of the TCR CDR3 used the HTBI primer set with the Qiagen OneStep RT-PCR kit. Most expanded thyroid clonotypes (frequency above 0.001) were also detected in blood, suggesting blood repertoires may reflect thyroid immune responses. In cross-validation, a model built on a 13 V-J signature told ophthalmopathy apart from stable hyperthyroidism with 85% to 90% sensitivity and roughly 81% specificity, and in testing the same model reached 80%/75%. In validation, the model predicted progression to ophthalmopathy with over 65% sensitivity and less than 75% specificity, a median of 6.5 months before onset. To identify TCR V-J signatures that set the groups apart, the researchers used a discovery cohort of 90 to 100 patients, made up of 40 to 45 with Graves' ophthalmopathy and 57 with stable Graves' hyperthyroidism. An independent validation cohort of around 19 hyperthyroidism patients and 17 patients who later progressed to ophthalmopathy tested prospective prediction of ophthalmopathy. The 100 or so discovery patients were randomly divided into training and test sets at a 7:3 ratio. In addition, the study compared T-cell repertoires in thyroid tissue and in blood from roughly 6 Graves' hyperthyroidism patients. After sampling, hyperthyroidism patients received methimazole starting at 30 mg daily, and ophthalmopathy patients received high-dose intravenous methylprednisolone. Libraries were constructed in a second round of multiplex PCR, after which size selection and purification were carried out. Libraries were sequenced paired-end with 100 bp reads on an Illumina HiSeq2000. SOAPnuke was used to process the raw data, removing reads that contained adapters or uncalled bases, had a mean Phred below 15, or lacked an exact match to the constant primer or identifier. High-quality paired reads were merged with COPE v1.2.5, and unique nucleotide sequences were defined as clonotypes. MiTCR v1.1 was used to align clonotypes to the IMGT TRBV, TRBD and TRBJ reference segments. Analysis was restricted to V-J combinations with a frequency above 0.0001, which covered approximately 99% of repertoires. The TCS score was defined as F50 (clonal expansion) divided by E x V (chaos), with BLOSUM62-based TCRdist calculated between CDR3 peptides within each V-J. Welch's t-statistics and random forest reduced roughly 540 V-J features to 13, which were used in a naive Bayes classifier (R e1071). Sample size was not statistically predetermined, and blinding of investigators to group allocation was not performed. TCR Vbeta CDR3 sequencing of 120 to 150 peripheral blood samples (43 ophthalmopathy, some 75 hyperthyroidism and around 17 progressor patients) is reported in the paper.

This sequence uses TRBV7-3 and TRBJ2-3; D gene: possibly TRBD2, on 5 matching bases. The sequenced sample was peripheral blood mononuclear cells (PBMCs), obtained at new diagnosis, from a patient treated with antithyroid drugs. The sequence was obtained from a woman aged 18-29 years with Graves disease. Donor details come from another sample of the same person, matched by shared clones. CDR3 reads: CASSLRASSSTDTQYF. The nucleotides are TGTGCCAGCAGCTTAAGGGCTAGCAGTAGCACAGATACGCAGTATTTT.